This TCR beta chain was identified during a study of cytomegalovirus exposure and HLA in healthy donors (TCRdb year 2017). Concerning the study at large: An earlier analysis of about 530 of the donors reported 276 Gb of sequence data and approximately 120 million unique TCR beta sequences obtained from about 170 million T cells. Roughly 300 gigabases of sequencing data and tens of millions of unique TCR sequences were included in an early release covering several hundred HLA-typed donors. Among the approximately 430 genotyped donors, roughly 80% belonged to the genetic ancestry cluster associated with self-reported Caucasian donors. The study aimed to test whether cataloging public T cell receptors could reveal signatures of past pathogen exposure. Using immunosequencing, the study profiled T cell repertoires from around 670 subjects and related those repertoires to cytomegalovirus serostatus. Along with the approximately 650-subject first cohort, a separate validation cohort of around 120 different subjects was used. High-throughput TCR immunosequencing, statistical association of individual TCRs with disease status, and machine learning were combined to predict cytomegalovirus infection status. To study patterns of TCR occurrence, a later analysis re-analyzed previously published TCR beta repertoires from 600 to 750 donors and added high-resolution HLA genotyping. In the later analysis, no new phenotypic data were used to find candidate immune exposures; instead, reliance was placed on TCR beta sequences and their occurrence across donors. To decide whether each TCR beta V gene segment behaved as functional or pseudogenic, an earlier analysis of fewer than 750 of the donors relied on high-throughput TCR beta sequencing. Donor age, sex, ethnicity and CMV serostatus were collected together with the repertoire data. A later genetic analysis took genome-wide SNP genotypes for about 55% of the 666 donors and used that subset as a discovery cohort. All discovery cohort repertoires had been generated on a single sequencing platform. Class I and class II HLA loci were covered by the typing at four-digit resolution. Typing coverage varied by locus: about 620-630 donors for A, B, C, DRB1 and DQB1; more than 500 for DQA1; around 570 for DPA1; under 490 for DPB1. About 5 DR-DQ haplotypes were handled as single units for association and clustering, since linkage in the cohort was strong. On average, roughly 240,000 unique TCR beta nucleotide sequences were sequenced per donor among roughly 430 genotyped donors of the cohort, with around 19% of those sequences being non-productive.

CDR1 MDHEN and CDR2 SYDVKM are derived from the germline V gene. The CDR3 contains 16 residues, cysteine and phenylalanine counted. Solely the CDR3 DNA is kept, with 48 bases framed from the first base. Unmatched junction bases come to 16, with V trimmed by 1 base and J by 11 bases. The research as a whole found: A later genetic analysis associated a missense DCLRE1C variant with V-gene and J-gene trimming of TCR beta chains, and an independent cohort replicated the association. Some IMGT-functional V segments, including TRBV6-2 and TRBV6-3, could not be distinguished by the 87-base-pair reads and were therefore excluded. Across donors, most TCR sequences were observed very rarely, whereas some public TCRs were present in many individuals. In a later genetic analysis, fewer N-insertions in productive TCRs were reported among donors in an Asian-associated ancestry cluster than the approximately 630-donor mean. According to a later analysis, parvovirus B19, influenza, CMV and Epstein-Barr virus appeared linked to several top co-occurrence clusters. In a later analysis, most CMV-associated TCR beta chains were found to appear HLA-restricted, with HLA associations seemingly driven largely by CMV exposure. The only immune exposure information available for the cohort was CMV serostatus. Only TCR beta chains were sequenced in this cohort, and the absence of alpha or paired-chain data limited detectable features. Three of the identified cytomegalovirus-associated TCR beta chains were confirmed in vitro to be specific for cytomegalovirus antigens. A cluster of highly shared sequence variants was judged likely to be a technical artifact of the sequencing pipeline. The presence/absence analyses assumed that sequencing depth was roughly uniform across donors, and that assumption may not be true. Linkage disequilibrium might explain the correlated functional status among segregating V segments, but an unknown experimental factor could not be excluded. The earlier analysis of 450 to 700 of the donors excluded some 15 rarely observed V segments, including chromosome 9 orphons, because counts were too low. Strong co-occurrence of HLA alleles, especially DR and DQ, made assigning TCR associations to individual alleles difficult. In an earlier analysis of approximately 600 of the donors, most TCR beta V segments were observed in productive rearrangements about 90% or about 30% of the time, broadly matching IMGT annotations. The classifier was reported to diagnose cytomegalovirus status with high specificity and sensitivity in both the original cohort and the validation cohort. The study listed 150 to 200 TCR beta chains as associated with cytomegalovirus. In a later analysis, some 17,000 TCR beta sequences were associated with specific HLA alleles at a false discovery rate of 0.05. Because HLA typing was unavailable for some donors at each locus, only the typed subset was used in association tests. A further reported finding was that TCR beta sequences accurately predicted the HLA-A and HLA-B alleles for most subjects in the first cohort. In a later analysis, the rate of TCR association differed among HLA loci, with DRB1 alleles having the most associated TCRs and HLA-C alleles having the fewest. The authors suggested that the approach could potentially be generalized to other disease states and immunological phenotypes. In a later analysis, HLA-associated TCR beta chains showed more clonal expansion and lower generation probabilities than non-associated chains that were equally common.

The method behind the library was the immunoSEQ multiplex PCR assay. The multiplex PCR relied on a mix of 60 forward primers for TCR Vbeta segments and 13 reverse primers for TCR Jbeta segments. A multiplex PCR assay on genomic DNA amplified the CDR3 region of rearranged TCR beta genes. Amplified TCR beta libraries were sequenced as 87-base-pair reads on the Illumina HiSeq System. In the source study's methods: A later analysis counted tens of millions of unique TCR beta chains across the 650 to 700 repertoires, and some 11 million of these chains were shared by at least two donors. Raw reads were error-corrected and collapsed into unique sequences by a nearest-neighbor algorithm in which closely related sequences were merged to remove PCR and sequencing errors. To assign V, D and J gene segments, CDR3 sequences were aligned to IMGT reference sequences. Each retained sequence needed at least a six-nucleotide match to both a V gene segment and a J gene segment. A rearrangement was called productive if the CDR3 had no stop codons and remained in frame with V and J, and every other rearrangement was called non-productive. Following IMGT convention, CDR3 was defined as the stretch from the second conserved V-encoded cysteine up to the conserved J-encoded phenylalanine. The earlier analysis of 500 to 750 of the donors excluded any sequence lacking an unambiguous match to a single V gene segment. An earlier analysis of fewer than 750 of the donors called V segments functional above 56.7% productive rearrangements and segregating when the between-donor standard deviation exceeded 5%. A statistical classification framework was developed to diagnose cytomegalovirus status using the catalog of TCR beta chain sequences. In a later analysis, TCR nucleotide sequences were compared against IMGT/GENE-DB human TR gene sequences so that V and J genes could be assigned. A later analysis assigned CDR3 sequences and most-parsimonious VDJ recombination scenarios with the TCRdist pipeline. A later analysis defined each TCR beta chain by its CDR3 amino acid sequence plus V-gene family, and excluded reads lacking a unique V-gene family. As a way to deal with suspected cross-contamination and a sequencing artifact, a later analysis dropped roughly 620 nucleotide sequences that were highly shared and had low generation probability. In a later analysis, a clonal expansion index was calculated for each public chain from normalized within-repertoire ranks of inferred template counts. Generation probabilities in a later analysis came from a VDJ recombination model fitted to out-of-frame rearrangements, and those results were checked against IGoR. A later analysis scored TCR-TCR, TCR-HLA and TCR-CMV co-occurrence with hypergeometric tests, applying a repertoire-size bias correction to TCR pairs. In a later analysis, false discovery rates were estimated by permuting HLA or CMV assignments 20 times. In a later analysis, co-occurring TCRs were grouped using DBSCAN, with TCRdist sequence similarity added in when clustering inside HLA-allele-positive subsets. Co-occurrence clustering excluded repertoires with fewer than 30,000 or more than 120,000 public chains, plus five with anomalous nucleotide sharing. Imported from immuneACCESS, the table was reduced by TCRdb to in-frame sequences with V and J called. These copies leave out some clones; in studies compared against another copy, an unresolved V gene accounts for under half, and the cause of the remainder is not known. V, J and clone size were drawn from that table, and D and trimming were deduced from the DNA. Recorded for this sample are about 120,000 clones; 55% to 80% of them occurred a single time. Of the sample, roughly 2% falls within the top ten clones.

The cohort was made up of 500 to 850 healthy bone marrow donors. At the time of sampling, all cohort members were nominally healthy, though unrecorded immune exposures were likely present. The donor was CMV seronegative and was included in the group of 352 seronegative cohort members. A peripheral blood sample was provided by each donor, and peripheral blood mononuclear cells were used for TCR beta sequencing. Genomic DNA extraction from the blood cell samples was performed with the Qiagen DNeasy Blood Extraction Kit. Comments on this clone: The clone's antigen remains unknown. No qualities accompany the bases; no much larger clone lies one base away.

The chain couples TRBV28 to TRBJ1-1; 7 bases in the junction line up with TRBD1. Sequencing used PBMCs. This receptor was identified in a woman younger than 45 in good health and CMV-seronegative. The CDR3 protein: CASSLFFGQADSVAFF. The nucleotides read TGTGCCAGCAGTTTATTTTTTGGACAGGCGGATTCGGTGGCTTTCTTT.